This TCR beta chain was sequenced in a study of cytomegalovirus exposure and HLA in healthy donors. Study results and caveats: The authors confirmed in vitro that a few CMV-associated chains were specific for CMV antigens. Generally TCR sequences proved uncommon, though certain public TCRs appeared in numerous donors. The investigators catalogued 150 or so TCR beta chains as cytomegalovirus-associated. One later analysis, an examination of the 100 to 150 validation repertoires, found that first-cohort TCR clusters tended to co-occur in them.

Germline V gene data show CDR1 as SEHNR and CDR2 as FQNEAQ (reference sequence). Trimming removed 6 bases at V and 1 base at J, with 16 bases between. This CDR3 region has 16 residues. This clone occurred once. Its target is unknown. Here immunoSEQ multiplex PCR was the method, and the copy in TCRdb shows in-frame clones only, minus some. The top ten hold 2.8% of the sample, which has 190,000 or so clones, 65% to 85% seen once. The rearrangement uses TRBV7-9 and TRBJ1-3; maybe TRBD1 (6 bases). The TCR originated in a woman between 18 and 29 years old in good health and CMV-seropositive. Specimen: PBMCs. The CDR3 protein is CASSHTWTVSGNTIYF. In nucleotides, the CDR3 is TGTGCCAGCAGTCACACCTGGACAGTTTCTGGAAACACCATATATTTT.